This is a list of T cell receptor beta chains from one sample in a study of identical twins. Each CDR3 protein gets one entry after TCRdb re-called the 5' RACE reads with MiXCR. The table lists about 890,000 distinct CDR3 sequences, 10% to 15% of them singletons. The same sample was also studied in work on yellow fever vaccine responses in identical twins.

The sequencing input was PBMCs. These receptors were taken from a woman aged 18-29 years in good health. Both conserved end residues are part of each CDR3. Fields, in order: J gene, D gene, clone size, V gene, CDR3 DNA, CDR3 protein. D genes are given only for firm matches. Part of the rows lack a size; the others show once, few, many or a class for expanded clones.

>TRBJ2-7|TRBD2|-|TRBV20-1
TGCAGTGCCCCGGGTAGCGGGAGCTACGAGCAGTACTTC
CSAPGSGSYEQYF
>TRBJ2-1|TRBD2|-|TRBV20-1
TGCAGTGCTAGCTCCGGGACTAGCGGTAACAATGAGCAGTTCTTC
CSASSGTSGNNEQFF
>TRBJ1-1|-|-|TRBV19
TGTGCCAGTAGTGTGAAGACTGAAGCTTTCTTT
CASSVKTEAFF
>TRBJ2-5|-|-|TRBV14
TGTGCCAGTGGCTGGGGGCCTGAGGAGACCCAGTACTTC
CASGWGPEETQYF
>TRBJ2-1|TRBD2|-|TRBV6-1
TGTGCCAGCAGTACCGGGACTAGCTTCAGCAATGAGCAGTTCTTC
CASSTGTSFSNEQFF
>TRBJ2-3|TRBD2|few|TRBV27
TGTGCCAGCAATGCGGGTACGGGGGGAGGTACGCAGTATTTT
CASNAGTGGGTQYF
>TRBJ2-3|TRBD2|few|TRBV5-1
TGCGCCAGCAGCTTGGGGCTAGCGGGGCTTTTTAGCACAGATACGCAGTATTTT
CASSLGLAGLFSTDTQYF
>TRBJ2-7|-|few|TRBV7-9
TGTGCCAGCAGCTTTCTACGGAACTACGAGCAGTACTTC
CASSFLRNYEQYF
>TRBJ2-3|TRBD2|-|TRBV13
TGTGCCAGCAGCGCCGCTAGCGGGGGAGATACGCAGTATTTT
CASSAASGGDTQYF
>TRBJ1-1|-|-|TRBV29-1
TGCAGCGTTGAAAATTCTCGACCAGGGAACACTGAAGCTTTCTTT
CSVENSRPGNTEAFF
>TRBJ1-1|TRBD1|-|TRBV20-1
TGCAGTCCCCCTGGACAGGTTCACACTGAAGCTTTCTTT
CSPPGQVHTEAFF
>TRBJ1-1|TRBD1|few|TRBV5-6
TGTGCCAGCAGAAAGGGGGCCGTCCTCACTGAAGCTTTCTTT
CASRKGAVLTEAFF
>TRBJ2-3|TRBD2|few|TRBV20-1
TGCAGTGCTAGAGGGCTAGCGGACCCGACAGATACGCAGTATTTT
CSARGLADPTDTQYF
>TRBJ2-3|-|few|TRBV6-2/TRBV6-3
TGTGCCAGCAGCTCCCAGGCAGCTAGCCGGGATACGCAGTATTTT
CASSSQAASRDTQYF
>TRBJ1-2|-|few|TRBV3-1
TGTGCCAGCACGGGGGGCGGCCCTAACTATGGCTACACCTTC
CASTGGGPNYGYTF
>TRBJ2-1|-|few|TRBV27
TGTGCCAGCAGTTTTGTAACAACGGGCCTGGAACTTGGGAAAGAACAGTTCTTC
CASSFVTTGLELGKEQFF
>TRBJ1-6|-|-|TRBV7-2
TGTGCCAGCAGCGCCCGGACGGGGAATTCACCCCTCCACTTT
CASSARTGNSPLHF
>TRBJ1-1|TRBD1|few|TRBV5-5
TGTGCCAGCAGCTCGGGACAGTGGGACACTGAAGCTTTCTTT
CASSSGQWDTEAFF
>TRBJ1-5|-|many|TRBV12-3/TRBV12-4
TGTGCCAGCAGTTTTGAGTTTGTGGGCAATCAGCCCCAGCATTTT
CASSFEFVGNQPQHF
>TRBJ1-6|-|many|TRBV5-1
TGCGCCAGCAGTTTAGAGGGACGATATGATTCACCCCTCCACTTT
CASSLEGRYDSPLHF
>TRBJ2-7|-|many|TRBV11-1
TGTGCCAGCAGCCTAGTGGGAGGAGGATTTCCGTACGAGCAGTACTTC
CASSLVGGGFPYEQYF
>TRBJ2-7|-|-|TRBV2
TGTGCCAGCAGAAAGATCGCTAGCGACGGCGAGCAGTACTTC
CASRKIASDGEQYF
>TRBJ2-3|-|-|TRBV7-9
TGTGCCAGCAGCCTCATACTGGGGGGTACGCAGTATTTT
CASSLILGGTQYF
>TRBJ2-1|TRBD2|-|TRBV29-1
TGCAGCGTTGATACGACTAGCGGGGGATACAATGAGCAGTTCTTC
CSVDTTSGGYNEQFF
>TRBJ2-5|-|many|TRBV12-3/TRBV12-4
TGTGCCAGCAGTTCGGCAAGGCAGACCCAGTACTTC
CASSSARQTQYF
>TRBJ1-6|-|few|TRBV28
TGTGCCAGCAGTTTAAGTTTGGTTGGTTCACCCCTCCACTTT
CASSLSLVGSPLHF
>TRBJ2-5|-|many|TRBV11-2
TGTGCCAGCAGCTTAGTAGGGGGGTACCAAGAGACCCAGTACTTC
CASSLVGGYQETQYF
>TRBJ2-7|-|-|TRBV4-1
TGCGCCAGCAGCCAAAGCCCGATCGGGGGATACGAGCAGTACTTC
CASSQSPIGGYEQYF
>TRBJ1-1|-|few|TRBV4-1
TGCGCCAGCAGCCACGTCGGCAGGGGTGGGAACACTGAAGCTTTCTTT
CASSHVGRGGNTEAFF
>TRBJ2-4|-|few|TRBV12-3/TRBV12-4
TGTGCCAGCAGAGACAGAAAACTAGCCAAAAACATTCAGTACTTC
CASRDRKLAKNIQYF
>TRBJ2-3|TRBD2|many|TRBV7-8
TGTGCCAGCAGCTTAAGGGGAGGGTACACAGATACGCAGTATTTT
CASSLRGGYTDTQYF
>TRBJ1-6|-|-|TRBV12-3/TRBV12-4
TGTGCCAGCAGTTTAGGAGGACGTACTAATTCACCCCTCCACTTT
CASSLGGRTNSPLHF
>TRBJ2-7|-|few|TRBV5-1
TGCGCCAGCAGCTCGAGGGGCAGTAACTACGAGCAGTACTTC
CASSSRGSNYEQYF
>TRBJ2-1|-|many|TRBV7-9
TGTGCCAGCAGCACGAGACTAGCAGGGGGTTACAATGAGCAGTTCTTC
CASSTRLAGGYNEQFF
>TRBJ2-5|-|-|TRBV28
TGTGCCAGCAGCCCAGCGGCTTCGAAAAGCTCGTCCCAGTACTTC
CASSPAASKSSSQYF
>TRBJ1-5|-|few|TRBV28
TGTGCCAGCAGTTTGTCACCCACCAGCAATCAGCCCCAGCATTTT
CASSLSPTSNQPQHF
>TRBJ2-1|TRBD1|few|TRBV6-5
TGTGCCAGCAGTTACCTAGGACAGGGAATTGAGCAGTTCTTC
CASSYLGQGIEQFF
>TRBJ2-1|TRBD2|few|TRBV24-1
TGTGCCACCAGTGATTTTGGTAGCGGGACCGATAATGAGCAGTTCTTC
CATSDFGSGTDNEQFF
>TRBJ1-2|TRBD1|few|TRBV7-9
TGTGCCAGCAGCTTAGAAGACAGGGTTGTCTACACCTTC
CASSLEDRVVYTF
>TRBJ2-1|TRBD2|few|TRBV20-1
TGCAGTGCTAGAGGCAGCGGGGGCTACTCCTACAATGAGCAGTTCTTC
CSARGSGGYSYNEQFF
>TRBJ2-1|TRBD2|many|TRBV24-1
TGTGCCACCAGTGAAACGAGCGGGGGGTCCTACAATGAGCAGTTCTTC
CATSETSGGSYNEQFF
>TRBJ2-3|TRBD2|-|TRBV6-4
TGTGCCAGCAGTGATAGCGGGAAGGACACAGATACGCAGTATTTT
CASSDSGKDTDTQYF